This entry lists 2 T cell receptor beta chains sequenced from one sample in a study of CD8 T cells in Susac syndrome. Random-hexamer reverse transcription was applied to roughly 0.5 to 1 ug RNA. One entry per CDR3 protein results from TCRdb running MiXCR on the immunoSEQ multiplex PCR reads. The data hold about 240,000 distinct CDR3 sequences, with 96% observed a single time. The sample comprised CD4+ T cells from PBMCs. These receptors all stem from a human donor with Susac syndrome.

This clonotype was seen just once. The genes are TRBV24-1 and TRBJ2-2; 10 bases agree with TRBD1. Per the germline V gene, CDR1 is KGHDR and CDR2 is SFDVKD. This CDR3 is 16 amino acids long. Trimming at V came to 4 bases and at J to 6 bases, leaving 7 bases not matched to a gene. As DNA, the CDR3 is TGTGCCACCAGTGACATGACAGGGGGCTTCCCCGGGGAGCTGTTTTTT. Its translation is CATSDMTGGFPGELFF.

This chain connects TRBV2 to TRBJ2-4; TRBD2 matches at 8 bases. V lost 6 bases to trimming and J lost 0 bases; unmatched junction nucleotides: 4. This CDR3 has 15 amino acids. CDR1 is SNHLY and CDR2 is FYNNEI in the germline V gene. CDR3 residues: CASSRLALAKNIQYF. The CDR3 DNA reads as TGTGCCAGCAGCCGACTAGCGTTAGCCAAAAACATTCAGTACTTC.